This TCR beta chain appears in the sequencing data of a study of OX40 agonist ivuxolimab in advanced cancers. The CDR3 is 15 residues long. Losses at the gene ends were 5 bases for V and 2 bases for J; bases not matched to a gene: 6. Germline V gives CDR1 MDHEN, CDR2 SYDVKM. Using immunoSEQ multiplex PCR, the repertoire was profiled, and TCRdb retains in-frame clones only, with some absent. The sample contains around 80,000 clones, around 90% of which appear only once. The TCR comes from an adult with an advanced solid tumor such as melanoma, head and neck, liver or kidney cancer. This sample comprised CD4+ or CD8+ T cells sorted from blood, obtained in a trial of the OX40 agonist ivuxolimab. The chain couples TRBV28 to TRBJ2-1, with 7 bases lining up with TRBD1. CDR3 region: CASSRTGTAYNEQFF. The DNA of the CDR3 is TGTGCCAGCAGTCGGACCGGGACAGCCTACAATGAGCAGTTCTTC.